The T cell receptor (beta chain) described here comes from a study of blood T cell repertoires in COVID-19 (TCRdb year 2020). About the study as a whole: Collaborator samples came from the United States, Italy and Spain and covered acute and convalescent phases of COVID-19. The material from the prospective study consisted of cDNA or gDNA derived from T cells, B-cell-depleted T cells, or PBMCs. The dataset comprised deeply sampled blood TCRbeta repertoires from subjects exposed to, actively infected with, or recovered from COVID-19. The repertoires were released in a freely available public database meant as a resource for research on the immune response to SARS-CoV-2. The samples were drawn from the first 160 participants of the ongoing ImmuneRACE study and from over 950 subjects provided by 6 global collaborators. A de-identified subject ID, COVID-19 status, age in years and sex were almost always included in the sample metadata. Where available, HLA class I and class II types were taken from metadata supplied by the sample provider and were not determined by assay-based typing.

This clone was observed a single time. Its binding antigen is unknown. Base quality data are lacking; no much larger clone is found one base away. The CDR3 sequence holds 13 residues, the cysteine and phenylalanine included. The retained sequence is limited to the CDR3, 39 bases, with the frame set at the first base. The germline V gene sets CDR1 to SGHRS and CDR2 to YFSETQ. Trimming removed 4 bases from V and 3 bases from J, leaving 10 bases between the germline ends. In the prospective study, participants were roughly 18 to 100 years old, resided in about two dozen geographic areas of the United States, and were enrolled through a virtual design. Cohort assignment in the prospective study relied on participant-reported clinical history from a screening survey and a study questionnaire. In the prospective study, mobile phlebotomists collected whole blood, serum and a nasopharyngeal or oropharyngeal swab from each participant. Prospective study participants could optionally give additional blood draws and questionnaires over an approximately two-month period. Before DNA extraction, blood samples from the prospective study were shipped at room temperature or frozen.

TCRbeta CDR3 regions were amplified from genomic DNA using the immunoSEQ Assay, a bias-controlled multiplex PCR. The original pipeline was this. Within the assay, amplification of reference gene primers was used to estimate how many nucleated cells each sample contained. To quantify the absolute abundance of each unique TCRbeta CDR3 rearrangement, sequence reads were collapsed and filtered. For each sample, productive Simpson clonality was calculated by taking the square root of Simpson's diversity index across productive rearrangements. TCRdb limited this immuneACCESS table to in-frame rearrangements with V and J called. A share of clones is missing; checked studies link under half to unresolved V genes, and the rest is unexplained. The DNA was the basis for D and trimming; V, J and clone size are from that table. The sample contains hundreds of thousands of clones, approximately 85% of them found a single time. Of the sample, around 10% is held by the ten largest clones.

Findings and caveats that apply to the study as a whole: The amount of clinical and demographic metadata varied by source and participant and was provided uncurated.

The specimen was PBMCs or T cells enriched from blood (not recorded which). This TCR derives from a woman aged 45-65 years with acute COVID-19. The chain was built from TRBV5-1 and TRBJ2-5; TRBD1 might be the D gene, on 7 matching bases. The CDR3 sequence is CASSAGQKETQYF. The DNA sequence is TGCGCCAGCAGCGCGGGACAGAAAGAGACCCAGTACTTC.